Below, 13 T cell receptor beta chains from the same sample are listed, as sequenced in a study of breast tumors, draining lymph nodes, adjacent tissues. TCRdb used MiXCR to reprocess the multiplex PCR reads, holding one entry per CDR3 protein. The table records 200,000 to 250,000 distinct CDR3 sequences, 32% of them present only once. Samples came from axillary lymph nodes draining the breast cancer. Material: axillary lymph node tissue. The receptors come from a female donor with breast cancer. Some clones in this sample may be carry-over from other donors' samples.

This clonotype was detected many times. CDR3 in DNA: TGCGCCAGCAGCCAAGCCGGACTAGCGGTCCAAGAGACCCAGTACTTC. Its protein is CASSQAGLAVQETQYF. The genes are TRBV4-3 and TRBJ2-5, with 10 bases that match TRBD2. V gave up 1 base and J gave up 1 base; unmatched junction bases: 3. CDR1 and CDR2 from the germline V gene are LGHNA and YSLEER. There are 16 residues in the CDR3.

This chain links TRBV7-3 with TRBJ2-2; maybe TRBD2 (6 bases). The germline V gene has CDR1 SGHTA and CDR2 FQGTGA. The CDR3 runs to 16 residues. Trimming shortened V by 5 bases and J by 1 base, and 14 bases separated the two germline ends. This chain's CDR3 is CASSTFRGMNTGELFF. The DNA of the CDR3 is TGTGCCAGCAGCACCTTCCGGGGGATGAACACCGGGGAGCTGTTTTTT.

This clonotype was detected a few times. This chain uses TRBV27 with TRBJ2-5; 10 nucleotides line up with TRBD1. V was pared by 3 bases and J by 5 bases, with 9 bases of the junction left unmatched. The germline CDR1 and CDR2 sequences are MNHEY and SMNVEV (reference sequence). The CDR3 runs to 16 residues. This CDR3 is CASSFSPGQGQETQYF. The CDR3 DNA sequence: TGTGCCAGCAGTTTTTCTCCGGGACAGGGGCAGGAGACCCAGTACTTC.

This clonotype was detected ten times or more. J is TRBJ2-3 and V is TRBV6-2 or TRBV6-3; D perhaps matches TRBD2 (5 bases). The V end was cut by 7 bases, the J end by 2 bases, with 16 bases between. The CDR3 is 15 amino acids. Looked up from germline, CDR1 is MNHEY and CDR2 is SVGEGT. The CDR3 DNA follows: TGTGCCAGCATAGCGCCGGGGAAACTCACAGATACGCAGTATTTT. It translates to CASIAPGKLTDTQYF.

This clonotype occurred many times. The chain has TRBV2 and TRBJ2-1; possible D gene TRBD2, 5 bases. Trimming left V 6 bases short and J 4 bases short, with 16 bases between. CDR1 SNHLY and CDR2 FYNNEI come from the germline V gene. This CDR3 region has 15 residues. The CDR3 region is CASSYLGSRYNEQFF. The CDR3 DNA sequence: TGTGCCAGCAGCTACCTGGGGAGTCGTTACAATGAGCAGTTCTTC.

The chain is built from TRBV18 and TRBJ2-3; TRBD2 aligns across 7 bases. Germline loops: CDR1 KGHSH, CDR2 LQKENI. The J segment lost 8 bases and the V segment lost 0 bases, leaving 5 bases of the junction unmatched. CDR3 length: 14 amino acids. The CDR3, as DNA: TGTGCCAGCTCACCACCGGGACTACTTAGTACGCAGTATTTT. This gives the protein CASSPPGLLSTQYF.

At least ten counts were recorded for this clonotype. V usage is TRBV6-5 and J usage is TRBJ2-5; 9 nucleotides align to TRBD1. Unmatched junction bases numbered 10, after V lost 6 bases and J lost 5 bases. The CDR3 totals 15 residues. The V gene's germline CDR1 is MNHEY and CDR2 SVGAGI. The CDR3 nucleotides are TGTGCCAGCAGCCCGAGGTGGGACAGGGAGGAGACCCAGTACTTC. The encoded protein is CASSPRWDREETQYF.

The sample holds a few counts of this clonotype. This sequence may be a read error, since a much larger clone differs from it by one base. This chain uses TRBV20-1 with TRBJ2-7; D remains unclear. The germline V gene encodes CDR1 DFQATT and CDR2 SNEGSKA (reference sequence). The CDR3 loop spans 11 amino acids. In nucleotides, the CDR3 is TGCAGTGCTAGTTATGGGTACGAGCAGTCCTTC. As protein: CSASYGYEQSF.

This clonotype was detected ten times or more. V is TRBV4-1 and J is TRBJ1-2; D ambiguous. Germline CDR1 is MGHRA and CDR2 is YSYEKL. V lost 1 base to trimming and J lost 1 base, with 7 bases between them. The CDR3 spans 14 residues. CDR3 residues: CASSQADGNYGYTF. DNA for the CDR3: TGCGCCAGCAGCCAAGCCGACGGTAACTATGGCTACACCTTC.

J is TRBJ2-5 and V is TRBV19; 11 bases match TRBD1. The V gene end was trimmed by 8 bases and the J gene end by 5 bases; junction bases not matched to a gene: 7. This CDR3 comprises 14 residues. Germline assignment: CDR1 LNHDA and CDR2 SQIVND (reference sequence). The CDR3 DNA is TGTGCCAGTCTCGGACAGGGGGCCGCGGAGACCCAGTACTTC. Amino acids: CASLGQGAAETQYF.

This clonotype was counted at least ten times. The CDR3 nucleotides read TGCAGCGGGGGAAGGGAGGGAAATCAGCCCCAGCATTTT. This translates into CSGGREGNQPQHF. V usage is TRBV20-1 and J usage is TRBJ1-5; D perhaps matches TRBD1 (5 bases). CDR1 is DFQATT, CDR2 SNEGSKA, per germline (reference sequence). The CDR3 consists of 13 residues.

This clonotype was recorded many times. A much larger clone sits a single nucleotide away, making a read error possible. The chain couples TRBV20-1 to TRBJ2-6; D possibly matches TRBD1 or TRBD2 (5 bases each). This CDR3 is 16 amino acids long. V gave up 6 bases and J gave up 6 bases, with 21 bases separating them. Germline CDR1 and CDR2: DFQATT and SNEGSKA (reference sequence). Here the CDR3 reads CSARGPYRAAANVLTF. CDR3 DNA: TGCAGTGCCCGGGGCCCCTACCGCGCTGCGGCCAACGTCCTGACTTTC.

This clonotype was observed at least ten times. In nucleotides, the CDR3 is TGTGCCAGTAGTATAAGGGGGAGCACCGGGGAGCTGTTTTTT. Protein: CASSIRGSTGELFF. This chain uses TRBV19 with TRBJ2-2; maybe TRBD1 (6 bases). The CDR3 has 14 residues. V lost 2 bases to trimming and J lost 4 bases, with 8 bases between them. Looked up from germline, CDR1 is LNHDA and CDR2 is SQIVND (reference sequence).